This is a list of T cell receptor beta chains from one sample in a study of technical replicates of blood from several donors. Sequenced by immunoSEQ multiplex PCR; TCRdb stores in-frame clones only, minus some. The sample yields 75,000 to 95,000 clones, about 94% seen once. The specimen sequenced was T cells isolated from PBMCs. These receptors were obtained from a human donor in good health. CDR3s include the opening cysteine and the closing phenylalanine or tryptophan. D genes are given only for firm matches.

D gene: TRBD1; J gene: TRBJ2-7; V gene: TRBV28; CDR3 protein: CASSFQGAPSYEQYF; CDR3 DNA: TGTGCCAGCAGTTTTCAGGGGGCCCCGTCCTACGAGCAGTACTTC
D gene: .; J gene: TRBJ1-1; V gene: TRBV5-1; CDR3 protein: CASSLVLQGGTEAFF; CDR3 DNA: TGCGCCAGCAGCTTGGTACTTCAGGGCGGCACTGAAGCTTTCTTT
D gene: .; J gene: TRBJ2-5; V gene: TRBV27; CDR3 protein: CASRPTVQETQYF; CDR3 DNA: TGTGCCAGCAGACCGACAGTCCAAGAGACCCAGTACTTC
D gene: TRBD2; J gene: TRBJ2-5; V gene: TRBV5-5; CDR3 protein: CASSRGLVETQYF; CDR3 DNA: TGTGCCAGCAGCCGGGGACTAGTTGAGACCCAGTACTTC
D gene: TRBD1; J gene: TRBJ1-5; V gene: TRBV7-2; CDR3 protein: CASSLAGQGYQPQHF; CDR3 DNA: TGTGCCAGCAGCTTAGCGGGACAGGGTTATCAGCCCCAGCATTTT
D gene: TRBD1; J gene: TRBJ1-4; V gene: TRBV19; CDR3 protein: CASSPQAGTGYEKLFF; CDR3 DNA: TGTGCCAGTAGTCCCCAGGCGGGGACAGGGTATGAAAAACTGTTTTTT
D gene: .; J gene: TRBJ1-5; V gene: TRBV28; CDR3 protein: CASISPVDSKLEHF; CDR3 DNA: TGTGCCAGTATCTCCCCGGTAGATTCTAAGTTGGAGCATTTT
D gene: .; J gene: TRBJ2-2; V gene: TRBV5-1; CDR3 protein: CASSFLSIREGELFF; CDR3 DNA: TGCGCCAGCAGCTTTCTAAGCATCAGGGAAGGGGAGCTGTTTTTT
D gene: .; J gene: TRBJ2-5; V gene: TRBV11-2; CDR3 protein: CASSLGFSEQETQYF; CDR3 DNA: TGTGCCAGCAGCTTAGGGTTCTCAGAACAAGAGACCCAGTACTTC
D gene: .; J gene: TRBJ2-7; V gene: TRBV6-1; CDR3 protein: CASDRSREQYF; CDR3 DNA: TGTGCCAGCGACAGGTCACGCGAGCAGTACTTC
D gene: TRBD2; J gene: TRBJ2-5; V gene: TRBV7-3; CDR3 protein: CASSQGGETQYF; CDR3 DNA: TGTGCCAGCAGCCAGGGAGGGGAGACCCAGTACTTC
D gene: .; J gene: TRBJ2-1; V gene: TRBV6-5; CDR3 protein: CASSYKYFNEQFF; CDR3 DNA: TGTGCCAGCAGTTACAAATACTTCAATGAGCAGTTCTTC
D gene: TRBD1; J gene: TRBJ1-1; V gene: TRBV19; CDR3 protein: CASSMGTGHTEAFF; CDR3 DNA: TGTGCCAGTAGTATGGGGACAGGTCACACTGAAGCTTTCTTT
D gene: TRBD1; J gene: TRBJ2-7; V gene: TRBV9; CDR3 protein: CASSERTGANPYEQYF; CDR3 DNA: TGTGCCAGCAGCGAAAGGACAGGGGCCAACCCTTACGAGCAGTACTTC